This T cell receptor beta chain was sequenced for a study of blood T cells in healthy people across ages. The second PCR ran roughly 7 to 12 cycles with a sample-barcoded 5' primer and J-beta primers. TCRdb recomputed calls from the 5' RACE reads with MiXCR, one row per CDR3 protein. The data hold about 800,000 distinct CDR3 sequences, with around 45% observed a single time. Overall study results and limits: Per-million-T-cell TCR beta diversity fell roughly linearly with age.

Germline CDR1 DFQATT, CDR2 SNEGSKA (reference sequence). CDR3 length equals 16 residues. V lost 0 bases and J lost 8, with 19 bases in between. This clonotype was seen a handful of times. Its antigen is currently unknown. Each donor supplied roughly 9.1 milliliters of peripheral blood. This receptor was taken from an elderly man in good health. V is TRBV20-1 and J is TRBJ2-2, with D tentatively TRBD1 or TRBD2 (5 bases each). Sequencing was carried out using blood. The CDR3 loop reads CSARDSGTRSGGELFF. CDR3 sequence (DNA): TGCAGTGCTAGAGATTCGGGGACCCGAAGTGGGGGGGAGCTGTTTTTT.